The 15 T cell receptor beta chains listed next were all sequenced from one sample in a study of graft-versus-host responses after intestinal transplantation. The table came from immunoSEQ multiplex PCR; TCRdb's copy has only in-frame clones and leaves some out. Found here are approximately 89,000 clones, 75% to 95% of them singletons; the top ten hold about 16%. The sequencing used PBMCs, collected about 450 days after intestinal transplant. Source of these receptors: a human patient who received an intestinal transplant, so some T cells may come from the graft donor.

CDR3 bases: TGCGCCAGCAGTGAGGTGGGCGGCGGGGACACAGATACGCAGTATTTT. It is translated as CASSEVGGGDTDTQYF. V and J are TRBV10-2 and TRBJ2-3; weak D call: TRBD2 (6 bases). The V end lost 2 bases, the J end lost 2 bases, and 14 bases lay between the germline ends. This CDR3 comprises 16 residues. CDR1 and CDR2 (germline): WSHSY, SAAADI.

The V and J genes are TRBV15 and TRBJ1-4; 8 bases are shared with TRBD1. CDR3 length equals 17 residues. Unmatched junction bases numbered 13, after V lost 2 bases and J lost 8 bases. Looked up from germline, CDR1 is LNHNV and CDR2 is YYDKDF (reference sequence). CDR3 DNA: TGTGCCACCAGCAGAAAACCGAACGGACAGGGACGGGAAAAACTGTTTTTT. Residues: CATSRKPNGQGREKLFF. Based on the CDR3 plus reference TRBV15 and TRBJ1-4, the full variable domain is DAMVIQNPRYQVTQFGKPVTLSCSQTLNHNVMYWYQQKSSQAPKLLFHYYDKDFNNEADTPDNFQSRRPNTSFCFLDIRSPGLGDTAMYLCATSRKPNGQGREKLFFGSGTQLSVL.

The chain has TRBV27 and TRBJ1-2, with 7 bases that match TRBD1. Germline V gene lookup returns CDR1 MNHEY and CDR2 SMNVEV (reference sequence). The CDR3 runs 13 residues. J gave up 3 bases and V 5 bases, and 3 bases lay outside the gene matches. The CDR3 loop is CASSPQGHYGYTF. The CDR3, as DNA: TGTGCCAGCAGTCCACAGGGGCACTATGGCTACACCTTC.

The chain is built from TRBV6-1 and TRBJ2-7; D is uncertain. Per the germline V gene, CDR1 is MNHNS and CDR2 is SASEGT. The CDR3 covers 14 residues. Trimming shortened V by 3 bases and J by 1 base, and 10 bases separated the two germline ends. CDR3 sequence reads: CASSDTKESYEQYF. CDR3 sequence (DNA): TGTGCCAGCAGTGATACCAAAGAATCCTACGAGCAGTACTTC.

The V and J genes are TRBV7-3 and TRBJ2-1; TRBD2 agrees at 9 bases. The CDR3 is 15 residues long. The V and J ends lost 5 bases and 3 bases, in that order; junction bases with no gene match: 5. Per the germline V gene, CDR1 is SGHTA and CDR2 is FQGTGA. The chain's CDR3 is CASSIGTSSYNEQFF. The CDR3, as DNA: TGTGCCAGCAGCATAGGGACTAGCAGCTACAATGAGCAGTTCTTC.

This clone was detected only once. The chain has TRBV6-5 and TRBJ1-1; the match to TRBD1 covers 8 bases. Germline trimming cut 7 bases from V and 1 base from J; bases unmatched to any gene: 5. This CDR3 has 14 amino acids. The germline V gene encodes CDR1 MNHEY and CDR2 SVGAGI. CDR3 sequence: CASTLDRGNTEAFF. The CDR3 DNA reads TGTGCCAGCACCCTTGACAGGGGGAACACTGAAGCTTTCTTT.

The chain uses TRBV19 and TRBJ1-2; D might be TRBD1 (6 bases). CDR3 size: 13 residues. V was shortened by 5 bases and J by 5 bases, with 12 bases between the two germline ends. Germline V gives CDR1 LNHDA, CDR2 SQIVND (reference sequence). The CDR3 is CASSDRGPYGYTF. In DNA form, the CDR3 reads TGTGCCAGTAGTGACCGGGGGCCTTATGGCTACACCTTC. Drawing the rest from reference TRBV19 and TRBJ1-2, the complete variable domain is DGGITQSPKYLFRKEGQNVTLSCEQNLNHDAMYWYRQDPGQGLRLIYYSQIVNDFQKGDIAEGYSVSREKKESFPLTVTSAQKNPTAFYLCASSDRGPYGYTFGSGTRLTVV.

This clone showed up just once. The chain recombines TRBV5-4 with TRBJ1-2; 7 bases are a match to TRBD1. Losses at the gene ends were 0 bases for V and 4 bases for J; bases not matched to a gene: 9. CDR3 length: 16 amino acids. Germline assignment: CDR1 SGHNT and CDR2 YYREEE (reference sequence). CDR3 nucleotides: TGTGCCAGCAGCTTGGCCTTAGGGGACAGCCGCTATGGCTACACCTTC. Its translation is CASSLALGDSRYGYTF.

The rearrangement uses TRBV10-1 and TRBJ1-5; D is possibly TRBD1 (5 bases). The CDR3 spans 18 residues. V lost 4 bases and J 0 bases, leaving 19 bases between the germline ends. The germline gives CDR1 WNHNN, CDR2 SYGVQD (reference sequence). The CDR3 reads CASSGPRGIHYSNQPQHF. The CDR3 DNA follows: TGCGCCAGCAGTGGGCCGCGGGGGATCCATTATAGCAATCAGCCCCAGCATTTT.

V gene TRBV18 combines with J gene TRBJ1-3; TRBD1 matches 7 bases. CDR1 and CDR2 from the germline V gene are KGHSH and LQKENI. The length of the CDR3 is 14 residues. Trimming took 3 bases from V and 4 from J; bases not matched to a gene: 3. CDR3 loop: CASSPDRVGNTIYF. DNA of the CDR3: TGTGCCAGCTCACCTGACAGGGTCGGAAACACCATATATTTT.

This clone was picked up one time. Other DNA sequences in this specimen translate into the identical CDR3. The genes are TRBV19 and TRBJ2-7; the D call may be TRBD1 or TRBD2 (6 bases each). The germline V gene has CDR1 LNHDA and CDR2 SQIVND (reference sequence). The CDR3 runs to 13 residues. V lost 5 bases and J lost 3, with 11 bases in between. In DNA form, the CDR3 reads TGTGCCAGTAGTCCGGGGGCAGGCTACGAGCAGTACTTC. It yields the protein CASSPGAGYEQYF. The variable domain in full, with the rest retrieved from reference TRBV19 and TRBJ2-7, is DGGITQSPKYLFRKEGQNVTLSCEQNLNHDAMYWYRQDPGQGLRLIYYSQIVNDFQKGDIAEGYSVSREKKESFPLTVTSAQKNPTAFYLCASSPGAGYEQYFGPGTRLTVT.

This chain links TRBV5-6 with TRBJ2-1; 9 bases match TRBD2. Trimming took 0 bases from V and 3 from J; bases not matched to a gene: 1. The germline CDR1 and CDR2 sequences are SGHDT and YYEEEE. This CDR3 comprises 15 residues. The CDR3 here is CASSLGRGGYNEQFF. DNA for the CDR3: TGTGCCAGCAGCTTGGGGCGGGGGGGCTACAATGAGCAGTTCTTC.

The genes are TRBV6-5 and TRBJ1-1; D is undetermined. The CDR3 length is 14 residues. CDR1 MNHEY and CDR2 SVGAGI come from the germline V gene. Trimming left V 5 bases short and J 1 base short, with 11 bases between. The CDR3 loop reads CASSPSSANTEAFF. CDR3 nucleotide sequence: TGTGCCAGCAGTCCCAGTAGTGCGAACACTGAAGCTTTCTTT.

The sample holds one count of this clone. V is TRBV6-4 and J is TRBJ2-3; D unclear. V lost 4 bases, J lost 0 bases, and 11 bases lay in between. CDR1 is MRHNA, CDR2 SNTAGT, per germline. CDR3 length: 15 amino acids. This chain's CDR3 is CASSAQSSSTDTQYF. CDR3 DNA: TGTGCCAGCAGTGCTCAGAGTTCTAGCACAGATACGCAGTATTTT.

This clone was seen a single time. V is TRBV10-3 and J is TRBJ2-1; D possibly corresponds to TRBD1 (5 bases). V lost 6 bases, J lost 3 bases, and 9 bases lay in between. This CDR3 comprises 13 residues. CDR1 is ENHRY, CDR2 SYGVKD, per germline. CDR3 in amino acids: CAIRADSYNEQFF. CDR3 in DNA: TGTGCCATCAGGGCCGACAGCTACAATGAGCAGTTCTTC.